This T cell receptor (beta chain) comes out of a study of CXCR3-negative and CXCR3-positive naive CD8 T cells. With respect to this clonotype: Antigen specificity is unknown.

CDR1 is SNHLY, CDR2 FYNNEI, per germline. This CDR3 contains 16 residues. CD45RO-CCR7+CD27+CD95- marked naive CD8+ T cells. Libraries were UMI-labeled 5' RACE TRB cDNA. TCRdb processed the 5' RACE reads again and assigns one entry to each CDR3 protein, with no DNA. The sample has about 92,000 distinct CDR3 sequences; the top ten hold nearly 0.85%. Study-wide findings and caveats: Naive CXCR3-positive and CXCR3-negative cells shared similar TRBV-TRBJ usage, unlike memory cells. Both naive subsets showed comparably high diversity, and memory CD8+ cells showed much lower diversity. The majority of assays used fresh PBMCs, and CXCR3 expression partially decreased after cryopreservation. Greater hydrophobicity was found in TRB CDR3s of CXCR3-positive naive cells than of CXCR3-negative naive cells.

The TCR comes from a human donor in good health. Some clones in this sample may be carry-over from other donors' samples. The sample was naive CXCR3+ CD8+ T cells from blood. Subset of the sample: CD45RO-CCR7+CD27+CD95- naive CD8+ T cells expressing CXCR3 (TNR3+). The chain links TRBV2 to TRBJ2-6; TCRdb gives TRBD1 as the D gene, but with no DNA this cannot be confirmed. CDR3 residues: CASSYTRQSGANVLTF.